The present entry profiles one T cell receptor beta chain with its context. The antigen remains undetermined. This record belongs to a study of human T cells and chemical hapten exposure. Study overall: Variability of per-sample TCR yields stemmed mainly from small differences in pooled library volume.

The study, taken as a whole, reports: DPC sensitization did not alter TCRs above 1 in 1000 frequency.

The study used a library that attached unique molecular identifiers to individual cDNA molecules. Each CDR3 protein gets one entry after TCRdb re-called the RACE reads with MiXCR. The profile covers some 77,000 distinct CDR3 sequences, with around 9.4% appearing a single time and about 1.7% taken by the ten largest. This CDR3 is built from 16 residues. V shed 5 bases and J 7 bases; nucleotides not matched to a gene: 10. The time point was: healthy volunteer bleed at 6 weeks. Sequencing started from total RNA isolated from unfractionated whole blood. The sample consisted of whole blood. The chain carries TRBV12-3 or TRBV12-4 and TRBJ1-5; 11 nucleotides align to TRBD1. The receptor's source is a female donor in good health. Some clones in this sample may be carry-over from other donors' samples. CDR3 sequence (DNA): TGTGCCAGCAGTCGACGGACAGGGGGCCTGGGGCAGCCCCAGCATTTT. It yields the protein CASSRRTGGLGQPQHF.